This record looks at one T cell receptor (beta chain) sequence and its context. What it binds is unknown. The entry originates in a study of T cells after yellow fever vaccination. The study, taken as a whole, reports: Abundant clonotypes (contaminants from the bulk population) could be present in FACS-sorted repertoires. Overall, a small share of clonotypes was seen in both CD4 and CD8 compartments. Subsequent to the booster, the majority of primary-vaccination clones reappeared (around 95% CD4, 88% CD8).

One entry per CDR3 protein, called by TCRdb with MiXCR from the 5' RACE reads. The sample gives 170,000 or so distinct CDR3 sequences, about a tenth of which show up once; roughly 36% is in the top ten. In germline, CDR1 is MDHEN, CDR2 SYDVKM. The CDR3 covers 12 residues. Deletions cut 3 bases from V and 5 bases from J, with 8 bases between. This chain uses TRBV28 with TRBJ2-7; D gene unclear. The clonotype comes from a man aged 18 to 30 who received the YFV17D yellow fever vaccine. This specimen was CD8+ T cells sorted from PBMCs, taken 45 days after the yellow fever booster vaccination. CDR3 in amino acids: CASSFGVDEQYF. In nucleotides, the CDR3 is TGTGCCAGCAGTTTTGGGGTTGACGAGCAGTACTTC.